What follows is one TCR beta chain and its context. This CDR3 has 15 amino acids. The germline V gene has CDR1 SEHNR and CDR2 FQNEAQ (reference sequence). Germline trimming cut 6 bases from V and 2 bases from J; bases unmatched to any gene: 9. This table comes from immunoSEQ multiplex PCR, and its TCRdb copy is limited to in-frame clones, with some not included. The data hold about 180,000 clones, with 81% observed a single time. This entry is derived from a study of blood T cell repertoires in COVID-19. The TCR was taken from a woman aged 80 or over with COVID-19, enrolled during active disease. The chain combines TRBV7-9 with TRBJ2-7; 8 bases map to TRBD2. The sequenced sample consisted of peripheral blood. CDR3 in amino acids: CASSRAGGDAYEQYF. The CDR3 DNA sequence: TGTGCCAGCAGTCGTGCGGGGGGCGATGCCTACGAGCAGTACTTC.